This TCR beta chain was recorded in a study of CD8 T cells in Susac syndrome. The RNA input was roughly 0.45 to 1 ug, and it was reverse transcribed with random hexamers. Multiplex PCR with immunoSEQ amplified the TCR beta CDR3 across 54 Vbeta and 13 Jbeta. TCRdb re-analysed the immunoSEQ multiplex PCR reads in MiXCR, keeping a single row per CDR3 protein. This sample has about 120,000 distinct CDR3 sequences; 95% to 96% occur once, and the top ten carry about 0.14%. As regards this clonotype: Its target is unknown.

Germline lookup yields CDR1 DFQATT and CDR2 SNEGSKA (reference sequence). The ends were cut back, 3 bases at V and 1 base at J, with 10 bases in the middle. The CDR3 runs to 14 residues. As judged by recently defined diagnostic criteria, patients with Susac syndrome had definite or probable disease. Findings and caveats of the study: There was no clonal expansion in the CD4+ T cell repertoires of Susac syndrome.

The sequence was obtained from a human donor with Susac syndrome. Sequenced sample: CD4+ T cells from PBMCs. This chain connects TRBV20-1 to TRBJ2-1; maybe TRBD1 (6 bases). This CDR3 reads CSARRQGSYNEQFF. The CDR3 bases are TGCAGTGCTAGGAGGCAGGGGTCCTACAATGAGCAGTTCTTC.